The rows below give T cell receptor beta chains drawn from one sample of a study of spatial heterogeneity in lung cancer. TCRdb recomputed calls from the 5' RACE reads with MiXCR, one row per CDR3 protein. The table has around 4,000 distinct CDR3 sequences, about 5.5% seen once. The source was lung tumor tissue, collected at surgery. These receptors were obtained from a female donor with early-stage non-small cell lung cancer. The CDR3 runs from the conserved cysteine through the conserved F or W. The order of the fields is J gene, D gene, clone size, V gene, CDR3 DNA, CDR3 protein. The D gene is left open where the match is weak. The listing skips clone size in some rows; elsewhere it reads once, few, many or a size class.

>TRBJ2-1|NA|many|TRBV6-1
TGTGCCAGCAGTGAAGGACTAGTTCGAGGTGAGCAGTTCTTC
CASSEGLVRGEQFF
>TRBJ2-1|TRBD1|medium-sized|TRBV18
TGTGCCAGCTCACTAGACAGGGCCAATGAGCAGTTCTTC
CASSLDRANEQFF
>TRBJ2-1|TRBD1|many|TRBV10-3
TGTGCCATCAGTGAACGACAGGGGGTGTACAATGAGCAGTTCTTC
CAISERQGVYNEQFF
>TRBJ2-7|TRBD1|medium-sized|TRBV9
TGTGCCAGCAGCGTGGGACAGGGGGTCCACGAGCAGTACTTC
CASSVGQGVHEQYF
>TRBJ1-5|TRBD1|few|TRBV12-3/TRBV12-4
TGTGCCAGCAGCCCGGGACAGGGGGCGAGTCAGCCCCAGCATTTT
CASSPGQGASQPQHF
>TRBJ2-1|NA|medium-sized|TRBV5-1
TGCGCCAGCAGCTATGTCCTCGCGGGGAACTACAATGAGCAGTTCTTC
CASSYVLAGNYNEQFF
>TRBJ2-2|NA|medium-sized|TRBV7-9
TGTGCCAGCAGCTTTGGGCTAGCCGGCGGGGAGCTGTTTTTT
CASSFGLAGGELFF
>TRBJ2-5|TRBD2|NA|TRBV5-4
TGTGCCAGCAGCCCGGGAGGTCGGGGAGAAGAGACCCAGTACTTC
CASSPGGRGEETQYF
>TRBJ2-3|TRBD2|NA|TRBV29-1
TGCAGCGTTAGCGGGGGGGGCACAGATACGCAGTATTTT
CSVSGGGTDTQYF
>TRBJ1-1|NA|medium-sized|TRBV6-1
TGTGCCAGCAGCTACTACAGGGCGTGGACTGAAGCTTTCTTT
CASSYYRAWTEAFF
>TRBJ1-1|NA|medium-sized|TRBV2
TGTGCCAGCAGTGAGAACACTGAAGCTTTCTTT
CASSENTEAFF
>TRBJ2-5|TRBD1|NA|TRBV12-3/TRBV12-4
TGTGCCAGCAGGGGGACAGTTGGGACCCAGTACTTC
CASRGTVGTQYF
>TRBJ2-4|NA|medium-sized|TRBV6-1
TGTGCCAGCGCGGGGCGAAACATTCAGTACTTC
CASAGRNIQYF
>TRBJ1-4|NA|few|TRBV28
TGTGCCAGCAGTTCTGGGGGCCTAGCGACTAATGAAAAACTGTTTTTT
CASSSGGLATNEKLFF
>TRBJ1-5|TRBD1|many|TRBV7-2
TGTGCCAGCAGCTTACGGACAGGGACCAATCAGCCCCAGCATTTT
CASSLRTGTNQPQHF
>TRBJ2-1|TRBD2|medium-sized|TRBV7-2
TGTGCCAGCAGCGCTAGCGGGAGATCGAGGAATGAGCAGTTCTTC
CASSASGRSRNEQFF
>TRBJ2-7|TRBD2|medium-sized|TRBV27
TGTGCCAGCAGTTCACTAGCGGAAGTGCAGTACTTC
CASSSLAEVQYF
>TRBJ2-7|TRBD2|few|TRBV5-1
TGCGCCAGCAGCTCCGGACTAGCGGACGAGCAGTACTTC
CASSSGLADEQYF
>TRBJ2-3|NA|medium-sized|TRBV10-3
TGTGCCATCAGTGAGGGGCAGGGCATCGCAGATACGCAGTATTTT
CAISEGQGIADTQYF
>TRBJ2-2|NA|medium-sized|TRBV2
TGTGCCAGCAGTGGGGACACCGGGGAGCTGTTTTTT
CASSGDTGELFF
>TRBJ2-5|NA|many|TRBV5-5
TGTGCCAGCAGCCCCCCTTTTCAGGCGGAGACCCAGTACTTC
CASSPPFQAETQYF
>TRBJ1-1|TRBD1|medium-sized|TRBV7-3
TGTGCCAGCAGCTTAGGGAGACAGGGGATAACTGAAGCTTTCTTT
CASSLGRQGITEAFF
>TRBJ1-5|NA|medium-sized|TRBV28
TGTGCCAGCAGTGTGAGCAATCAGCCCCAGCATTTT
CASSVSNQPQHF
>TRBJ1-5|NA|medium-sized|TRBV5-1
TGCGCCAGCAGCTTGGAAGGGGGGAATCAGCCCCAGCATTTT
CASSLEGGNQPQHF
>TRBJ1-3|NA|NA|TRBV2
TGTGCCAGCCTATCCGAGGGACTGAACTCTGGAAACACCATATATTTT
CASLSEGLNSGNTIYF
>TRBJ2-1|NA|medium-sized|TRBV6-5
TGTGCCAGCAGTAAGTCCTCGGAGTCAGGGAATGAGCAGTTCTTC
CASSKSSESGNEQFF
>TRBJ1-3|NA|medium-sized|TRBV2
TGTGCCAGCAGTTTTAGAGGGGCAACTGGAAACACCATATATTTT
CASSFRGATGNTIYF
>TRBJ2-4|NA|many|TRBV20-1
TGCAGTGCTAGAGTCGTAGGGGCCAAAAACATTCAGTACTTC
CSARVVGAKNIQYF
>TRBJ1-1|NA|medium-sized|TRBV29-1
TGCAGCGTTGGCCGAGAAGGGGCTGAAGCTTTCTTT
CSVGREGAEAFF
>TRBJ2-5|TRBD2|medium-sized|TRBV19
TGTGCCAGTAGACTAGCGGGGGAGACCCAGTACTTC
CASRLAGETQYF
>TRBJ1-1|NA|many|TRBV7-8
TGTGCCAGCAGCCCAGGAGTATTAATCCAGGGAGGTACTTTCTTT
CASSPGVLIQGGTFF
>TRBJ1-3|NA|many|TRBV6-6
TGTGCCAGCACCGCCCCGGAGTCTGGAAACACCATATATTTT
CASTAPESGNTIYF
>TRBJ2-1|TRBD2|medium-sized|TRBV20-1
TGCAGTGCTTCAGTGGGAGGGAACAATGAGCAGTTCTTC
CSASVGGNNEQFF
>TRBJ2-6|NA|medium-sized|TRBV4-2
TGTGCCAGCAGCCAAGAGTTCTCTGGGGCCAACGTCCTGACTTTC
CASSQEFSGANVLTF
>TRBJ2-3|NA|NA|TRBV6-1
TGTGCCAGCAGTGAATCTTTAGGGGGCACAGATACGCAGTATTTT
CASSESLGGTDTQYF
>TRBJ2-3|NA|medium-sized|TRBV10-3
TGTGCCATCAGTGAGGATCCAGCGGGCACAGATACGCAGTATTTT
CAISEDPAGTDTQYF
>TRBJ1-6|NA|many|TRBV20-1
TGCAGGTTCGGGGATTCACCCCTCCACTTT
CRFGDSPLHF
>TRBJ1-2|TRBD1|medium-sized|TRBV11-3
TGTGCCAGCAGCTTGCGCCGAGGACAGGGGAATGGCTACACCTTC
CASSLRRGQGNGYTF
>TRBJ2-2|NA|medium-sized|TRBV9
TGTGCCAGCAGCTTCCAGGGGGGCCGGGGCACCGGGGAGCTGTTTTTT
CASSFQGGRGTGELFF
>TRBJ1-4|NA|medium-sized|TRBV18
TGTGCCAGCGCTCCGGCTCCAACTAATGAAAAACTGTTTTTT
CASAPAPTNEKLFF
>TRBJ1-1|NA|NA|TRBV30
TGTGCCTGGTCCCCAGCTAGATTCGAGGGGGCTTTCTTT
CAWSPARFEGAFF